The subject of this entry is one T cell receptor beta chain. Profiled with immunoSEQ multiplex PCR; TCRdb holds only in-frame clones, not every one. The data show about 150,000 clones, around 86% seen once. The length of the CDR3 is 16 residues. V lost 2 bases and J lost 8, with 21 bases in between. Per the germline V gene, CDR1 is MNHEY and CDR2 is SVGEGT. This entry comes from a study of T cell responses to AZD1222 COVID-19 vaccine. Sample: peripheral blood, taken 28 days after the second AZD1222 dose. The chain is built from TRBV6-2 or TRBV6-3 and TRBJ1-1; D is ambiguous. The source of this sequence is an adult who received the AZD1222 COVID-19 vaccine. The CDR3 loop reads CASSYPESFGREEAFF. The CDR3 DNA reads TGTGCCAGCAGTTACCCGGAAAGTTTCGGGAGGGAGGAAGCTTTCTTT.